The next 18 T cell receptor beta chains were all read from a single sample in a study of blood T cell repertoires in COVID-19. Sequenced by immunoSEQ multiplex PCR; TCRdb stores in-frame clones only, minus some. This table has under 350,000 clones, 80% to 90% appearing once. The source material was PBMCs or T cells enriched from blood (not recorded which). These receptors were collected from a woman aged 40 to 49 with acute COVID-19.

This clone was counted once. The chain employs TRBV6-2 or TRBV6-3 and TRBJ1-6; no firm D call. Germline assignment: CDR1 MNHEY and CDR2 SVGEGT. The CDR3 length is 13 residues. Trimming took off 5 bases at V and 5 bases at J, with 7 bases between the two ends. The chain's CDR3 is CASSIKHNSPLHF. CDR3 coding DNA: TGTGCCAGCAGTATCAAGCATAATTCACCCCTCCACTTT.

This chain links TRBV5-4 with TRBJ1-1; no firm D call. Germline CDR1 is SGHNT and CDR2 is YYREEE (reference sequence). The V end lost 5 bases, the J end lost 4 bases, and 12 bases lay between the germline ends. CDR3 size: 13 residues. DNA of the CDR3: TGTGCCAGCAGTACGGGCGAGGGCACTGAAGCTTTCTTT. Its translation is CASSTGEGTEAFF.

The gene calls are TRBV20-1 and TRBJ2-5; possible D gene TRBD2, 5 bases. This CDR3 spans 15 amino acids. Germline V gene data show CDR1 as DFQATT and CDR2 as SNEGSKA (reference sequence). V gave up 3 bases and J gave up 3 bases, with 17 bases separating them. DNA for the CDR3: TGCAGTGCTAGTCGACTGAGGGTACAGAAAGAGACCCAGTACTTC. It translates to CSASRLRVQKETQYF.

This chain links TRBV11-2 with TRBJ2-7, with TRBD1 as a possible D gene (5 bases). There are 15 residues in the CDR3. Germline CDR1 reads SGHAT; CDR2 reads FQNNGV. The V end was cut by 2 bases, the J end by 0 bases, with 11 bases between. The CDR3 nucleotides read TGTGCCAGCAGCTTATCTGACAGTAGCTCCTACGAGCAGTACTTC. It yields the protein CASSLSDSSSYEQYF.

CDR3 coding DNA: TGTGCCAGCAGTGAATCGGGACAGGGGTACACTGAAGCTTTCTTT. Its translation is CASSESGQGYTEAFF. V is TRBV25-1 and J is TRBJ1-1, with 10 bases aligning to TRBD1. The CDR3 extends over 15 amino acids. Germline CDR1 is MGHDK and CDR2 is SYGVNS. With 1 base clipped from V and 3 bases from J, the junction kept 2 bases outside the gene matches.

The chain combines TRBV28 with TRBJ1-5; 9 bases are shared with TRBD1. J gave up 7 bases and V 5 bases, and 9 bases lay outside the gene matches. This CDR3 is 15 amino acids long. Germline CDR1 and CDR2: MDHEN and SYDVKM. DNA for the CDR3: TGTGCCAGCAGTGCGGACAGGGGCCCCTGGCAGCCCCAGCATTTT. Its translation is CASSADRGPWQPQHF.

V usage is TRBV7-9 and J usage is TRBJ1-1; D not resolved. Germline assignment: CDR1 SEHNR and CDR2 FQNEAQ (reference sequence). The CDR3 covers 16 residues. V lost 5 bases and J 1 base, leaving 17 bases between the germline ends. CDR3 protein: CASSGGQVFTNTEAFF. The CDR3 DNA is TGTGCCAGCAGCGGAGGGCAGGTTTTCACGAACACTGAAGCTTTCTTT.

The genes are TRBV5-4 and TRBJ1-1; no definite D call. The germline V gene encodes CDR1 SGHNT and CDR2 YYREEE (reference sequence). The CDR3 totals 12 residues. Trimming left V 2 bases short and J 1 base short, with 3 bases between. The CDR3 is CASSFWNTEAFF. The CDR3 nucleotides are TGTGCCAGCAGCTTCTGGAACACTGAAGCTTTCTTT.

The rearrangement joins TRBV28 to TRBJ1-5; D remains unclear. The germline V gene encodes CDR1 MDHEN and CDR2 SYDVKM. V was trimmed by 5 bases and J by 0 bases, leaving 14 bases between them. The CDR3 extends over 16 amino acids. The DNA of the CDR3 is TGTGCCAGCAGTCTGCTTGCCACAGCTAGCAATCAGCCCCAGCATTTT. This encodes CASSLLATASNQPQHF.

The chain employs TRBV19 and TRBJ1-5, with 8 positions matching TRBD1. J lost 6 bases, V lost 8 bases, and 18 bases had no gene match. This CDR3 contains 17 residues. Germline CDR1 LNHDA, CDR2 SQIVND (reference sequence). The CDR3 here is CASSPLAGGGIGQPQHF. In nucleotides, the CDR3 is TGTGCCAGTTCACCCCTGGCAGGGGGCGGAATAGGTCAGCCCCAGCATTTT.

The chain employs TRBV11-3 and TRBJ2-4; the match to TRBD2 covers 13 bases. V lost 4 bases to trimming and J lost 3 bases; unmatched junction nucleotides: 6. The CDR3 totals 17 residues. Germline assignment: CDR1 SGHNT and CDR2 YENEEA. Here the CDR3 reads CASSSTSGRVGKNIQYF. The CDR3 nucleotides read TGTGCCAGCAGCTCCACTAGCGGGAGGGTTGGCAAAAACATTCAGTACTTC.

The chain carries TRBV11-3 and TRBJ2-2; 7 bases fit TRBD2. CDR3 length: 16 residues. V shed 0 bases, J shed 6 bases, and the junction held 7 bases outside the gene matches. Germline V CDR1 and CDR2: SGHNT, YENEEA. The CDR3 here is CASSLDSRGGAGELFF. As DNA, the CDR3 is TGTGCCAGCAGCTTAGATTCCCGCGGGGGTGCCGGGGAGCTGTTTTTT.

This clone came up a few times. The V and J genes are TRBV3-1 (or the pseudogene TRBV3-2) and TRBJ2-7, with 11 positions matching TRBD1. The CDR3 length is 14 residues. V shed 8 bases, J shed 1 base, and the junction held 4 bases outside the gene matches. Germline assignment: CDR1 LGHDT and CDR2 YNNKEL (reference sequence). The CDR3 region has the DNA TGTGCCAGCGCTGGGACAGGGGGTTCCTACGAGCAGTACTTC. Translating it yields CASAGTGGSYEQYF.

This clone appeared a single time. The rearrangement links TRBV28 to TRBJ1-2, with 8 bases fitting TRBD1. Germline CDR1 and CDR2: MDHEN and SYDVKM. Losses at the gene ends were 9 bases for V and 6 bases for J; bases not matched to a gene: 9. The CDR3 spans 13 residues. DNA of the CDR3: TGTGCCAGTATAACGACAGGGGTCGATGGCTACACCTTC. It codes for CASITTGVDGYTF.

CDR3 coding DNA: TGCGCCAGCAGCCAAGAACCGGGACAGGGCTACGAGCAGTACTTC. Protein product: CASSQEPGQGYEQYF. The rearrangement joins TRBV4-3 to TRBJ2-7; 9 bases line up with TRBD1. With 0 bases clipped from V and 3 bases from J, the junction kept 3 bases outside the gene matches. The CDR3 is made up of 15 amino acids. CDR1 is LGHNA and CDR2 is YSLEER in the germline V gene.

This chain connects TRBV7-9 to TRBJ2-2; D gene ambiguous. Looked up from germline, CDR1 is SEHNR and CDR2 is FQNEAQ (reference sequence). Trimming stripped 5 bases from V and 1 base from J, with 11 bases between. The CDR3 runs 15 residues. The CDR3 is CASSAQTVNTGELFF. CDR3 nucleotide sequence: TGTGCCAGCAGCGCACAGACGGTGAACACCGGGGAGCTGTTTTTT.

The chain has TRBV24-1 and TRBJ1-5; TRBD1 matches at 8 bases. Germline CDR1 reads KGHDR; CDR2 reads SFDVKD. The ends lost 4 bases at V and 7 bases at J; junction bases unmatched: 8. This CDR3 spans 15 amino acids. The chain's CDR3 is CATSESDRGKQPQHF. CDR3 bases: TGTGCCACCAGTGAGTCAGACAGGGGTAAGCAGCCCCAGCATTTT.

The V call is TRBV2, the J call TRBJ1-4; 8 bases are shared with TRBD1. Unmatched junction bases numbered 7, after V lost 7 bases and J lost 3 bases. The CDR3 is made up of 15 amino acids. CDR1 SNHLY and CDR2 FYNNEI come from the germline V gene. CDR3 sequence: CASKRPGQANEKLFF. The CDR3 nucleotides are TGTGCCAGCAAGCGACCGGGACAGGCTAATGAAAAACTGTTTTTT.